Sequencing of this T cell receptor beta chain was carried out in a study of Graves' ophthalmopathy and Graves' hyperthyroidism. Study as a whole: No treatment had been given when peripheral blood was collected at initial diagnosis. Overall study findings and caveats: Blood also harbored most expanded thyroid clonotypes above 0.001 frequency.

Concerning this clonotype: Its specificity is unknown.

Amplification of the TCR beta CDR3 regions used RNA transcripts (as template). The workflow started with a first-round RT-PCR run with HTBI primers and then moved on to a second-round multiplex PCR. TCRdb fed the multiplex PCR reads into MiXCR, producing one record per CDR3 protein. The table records about 700,000 distinct CDR3 sequences, 40% of them present only once. Germline loops: CDR1 MNHEY, CDR2 SVGAGI. The CDR3 runs to 15 residues. Trimming cost V 0 bases and J 5 bases; bases outside gene matches: 6. All donors with ophthalmopathy were recorded as having moderate-to-severe activity, CAS ≥3, NOSPECS ≥4 and a duration under 3 months.

The chain recombines TRBV6-5 with TRBJ2-7; TRBD1 aligns across 8 bases. The source is an adult man with Graves' ophthalmopathy. Sequenced input: peripheral blood. Here the CDR3 reads CASSYSTDRVNEQYF. In DNA, the CDR3 is TGTGCCAGCAGTTACTCAACGGACAGGGTCAACGAGCAGTACTTC.